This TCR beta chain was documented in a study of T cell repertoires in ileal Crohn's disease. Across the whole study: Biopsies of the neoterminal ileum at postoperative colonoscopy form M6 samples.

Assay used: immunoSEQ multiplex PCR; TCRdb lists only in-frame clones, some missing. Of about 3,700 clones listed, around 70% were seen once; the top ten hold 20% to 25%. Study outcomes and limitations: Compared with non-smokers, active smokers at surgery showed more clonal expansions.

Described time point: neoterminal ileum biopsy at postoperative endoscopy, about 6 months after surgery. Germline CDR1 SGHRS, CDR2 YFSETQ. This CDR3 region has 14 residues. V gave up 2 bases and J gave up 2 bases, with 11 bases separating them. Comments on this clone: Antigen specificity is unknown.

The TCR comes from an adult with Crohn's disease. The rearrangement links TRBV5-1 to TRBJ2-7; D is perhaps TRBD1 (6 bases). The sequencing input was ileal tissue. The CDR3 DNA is TGCGCCAGCAGCTTACAGGGTGGGACCTACGAGCAGTACTTC. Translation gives CASSLQGGTYEQYF.